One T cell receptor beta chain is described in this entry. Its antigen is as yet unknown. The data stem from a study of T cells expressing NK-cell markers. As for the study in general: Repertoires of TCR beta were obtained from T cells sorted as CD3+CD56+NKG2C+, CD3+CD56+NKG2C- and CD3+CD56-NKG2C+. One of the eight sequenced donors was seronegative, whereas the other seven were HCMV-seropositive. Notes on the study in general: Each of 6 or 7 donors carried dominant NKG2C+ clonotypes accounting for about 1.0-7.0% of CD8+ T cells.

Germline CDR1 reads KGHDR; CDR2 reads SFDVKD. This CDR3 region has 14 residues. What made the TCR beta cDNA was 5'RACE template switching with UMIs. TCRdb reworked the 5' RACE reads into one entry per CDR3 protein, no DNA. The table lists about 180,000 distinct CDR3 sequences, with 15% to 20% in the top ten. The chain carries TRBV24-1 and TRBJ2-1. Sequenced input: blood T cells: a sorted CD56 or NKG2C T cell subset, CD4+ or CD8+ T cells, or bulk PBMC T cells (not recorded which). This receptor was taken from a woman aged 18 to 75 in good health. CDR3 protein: CATSAGPSYNEQFF.